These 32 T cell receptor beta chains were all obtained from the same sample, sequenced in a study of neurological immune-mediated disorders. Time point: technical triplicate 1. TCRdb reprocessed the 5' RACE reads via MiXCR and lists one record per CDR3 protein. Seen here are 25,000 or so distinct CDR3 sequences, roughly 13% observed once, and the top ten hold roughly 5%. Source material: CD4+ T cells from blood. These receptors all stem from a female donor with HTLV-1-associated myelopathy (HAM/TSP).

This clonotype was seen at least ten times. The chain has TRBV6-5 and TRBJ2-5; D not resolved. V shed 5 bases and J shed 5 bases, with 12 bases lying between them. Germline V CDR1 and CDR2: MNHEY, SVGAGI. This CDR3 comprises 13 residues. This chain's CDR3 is CASSEALMETQYF. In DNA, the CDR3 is TGTGCCAGCAGTGAGGCTCTCATGGAGACCCAGTACTTC.

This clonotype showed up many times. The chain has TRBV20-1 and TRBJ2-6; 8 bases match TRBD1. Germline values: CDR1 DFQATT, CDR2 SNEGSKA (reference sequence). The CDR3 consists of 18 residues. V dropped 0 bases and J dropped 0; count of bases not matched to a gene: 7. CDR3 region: CSARDRGTGLSGANVLTF. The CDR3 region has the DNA TGCAGTGCTAGAGATCGAGGGACAGGCCTCTCTGGGGCCAACGTCCTGACTTTC.

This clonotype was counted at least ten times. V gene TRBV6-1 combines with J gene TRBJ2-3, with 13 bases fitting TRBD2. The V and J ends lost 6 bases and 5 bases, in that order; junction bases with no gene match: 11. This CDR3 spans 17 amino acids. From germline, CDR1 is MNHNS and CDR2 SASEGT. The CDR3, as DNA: TGTGCCAGCAGAAAAAGGGCGCGACTAGCGGGAGGAGATACGCAGTATTTT. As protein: CASRKRARLAGGDTQYF.

CDR3 amino acids: CASSLGQATDTQYF. The CDR3 bases are TGCGCCAGCAGCTTGGGGCAAGCCACAGATACGCAGTATTTT. The V and J genes are TRBV5-1 and TRBJ2-3, with D uncertain. Germline V gives CDR1 SGHRS, CDR2 YFSETQ. The CDR3 runs to 14 residues. V was pared by 0 bases and J by 2 bases, with 7 bases between.

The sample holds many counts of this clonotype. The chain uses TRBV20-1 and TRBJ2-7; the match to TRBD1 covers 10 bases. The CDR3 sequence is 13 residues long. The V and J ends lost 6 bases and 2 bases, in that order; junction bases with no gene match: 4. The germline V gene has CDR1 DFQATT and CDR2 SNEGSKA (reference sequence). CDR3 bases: TGCAGTGCCGGGACAGGGGATACCTACGAGCAGTACTTC. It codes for CSAGTGDTYEQYF.

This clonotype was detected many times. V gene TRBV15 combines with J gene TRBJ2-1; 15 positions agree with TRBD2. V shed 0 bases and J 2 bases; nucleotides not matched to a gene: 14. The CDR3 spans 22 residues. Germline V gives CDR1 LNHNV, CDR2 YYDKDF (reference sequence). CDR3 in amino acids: CATSRDGQRTSGGAFTYNEQFF. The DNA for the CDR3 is TGTGCCACCAGCAGAGATGGCCAGAGGACTAGCGGGGGGGCCTTCACCTACAATGAGCAGTTCTTC.

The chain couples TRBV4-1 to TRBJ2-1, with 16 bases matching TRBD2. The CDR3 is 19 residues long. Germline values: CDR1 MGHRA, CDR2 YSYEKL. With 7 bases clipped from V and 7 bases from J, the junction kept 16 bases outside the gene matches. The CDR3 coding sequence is TGCGCCAGCATCTACCCGGGACTAGCGGGAGGGCCCGCTAGGAATGAGCAGTTCTTC. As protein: CASIYPGLAGGPARNEQFF.

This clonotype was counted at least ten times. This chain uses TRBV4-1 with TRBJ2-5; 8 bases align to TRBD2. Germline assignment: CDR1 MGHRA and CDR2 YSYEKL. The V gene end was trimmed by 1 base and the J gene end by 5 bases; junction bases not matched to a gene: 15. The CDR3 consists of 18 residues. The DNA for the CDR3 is TGCGCCAGCAGCCAAGTTATAGTATTAGCGGGACCCGGGGAGACCCAGTACTTC. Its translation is CASSQVIVLAGPGETQYF.

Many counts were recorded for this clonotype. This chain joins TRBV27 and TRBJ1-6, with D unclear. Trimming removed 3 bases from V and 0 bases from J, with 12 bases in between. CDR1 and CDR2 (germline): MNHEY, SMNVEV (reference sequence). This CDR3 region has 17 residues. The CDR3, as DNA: TGTGCCAGCAGTTTCGGCCTCTCCAGCTCCTATAATTCACCCCTCCACTTT. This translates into CASSFGLSSSYNSPLHF.

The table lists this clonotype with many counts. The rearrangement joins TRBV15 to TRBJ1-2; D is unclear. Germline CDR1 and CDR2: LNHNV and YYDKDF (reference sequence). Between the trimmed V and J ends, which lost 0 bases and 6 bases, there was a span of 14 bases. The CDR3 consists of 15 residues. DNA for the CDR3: TGTGCCACCAGCAGAGATCTTCTGGGATACAATGGCTACACCTTC. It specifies CATSRDLLGYNGYTF.

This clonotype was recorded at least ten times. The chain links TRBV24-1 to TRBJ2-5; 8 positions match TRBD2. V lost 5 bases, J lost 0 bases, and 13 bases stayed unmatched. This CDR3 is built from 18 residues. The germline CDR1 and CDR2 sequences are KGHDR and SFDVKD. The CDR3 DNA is TGTGCCACCAGTGGGGATTCGAGAGCGGGGGACAACCAAGAGACCCAGTACTTC. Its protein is CATSGDSRAGDNQETQYF.

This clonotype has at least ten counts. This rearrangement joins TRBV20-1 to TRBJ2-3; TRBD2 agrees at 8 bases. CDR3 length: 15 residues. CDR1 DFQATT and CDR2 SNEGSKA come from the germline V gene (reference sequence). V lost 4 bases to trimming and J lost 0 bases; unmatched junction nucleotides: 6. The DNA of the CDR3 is TGCAGTGCTAAACTTCTAGCGGGCAGCACAGATACGCAGTATTTT. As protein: CSAKLLAGSTDTQYF.

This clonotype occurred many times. In nucleotides, the CDR3 is TGCGCCAGCAGCCCTGGGACTTCTCCCGGGATGGCCAACGTCCTGACTTTC. As protein: CASSPGTSPGMANVLTF. The chain combines TRBV5-1 with TRBJ2-6; a possible D gene is TRBD2 (6 bases). This CDR3 is built from 17 residues. The germline V gene encodes CDR1 SGHRS and CDR2 YFSETQ. V lost 4 bases and J 6 bases, leaving 20 bases between the germline ends.

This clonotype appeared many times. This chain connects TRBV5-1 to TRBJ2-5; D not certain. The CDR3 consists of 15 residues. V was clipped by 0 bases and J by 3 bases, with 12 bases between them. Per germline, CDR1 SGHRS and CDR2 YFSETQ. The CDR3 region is CASSLVASREETQYF. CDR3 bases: TGCGCCAGCAGCTTGGTCGCTAGTAGGGAAGAGACCCAGTACTTC.

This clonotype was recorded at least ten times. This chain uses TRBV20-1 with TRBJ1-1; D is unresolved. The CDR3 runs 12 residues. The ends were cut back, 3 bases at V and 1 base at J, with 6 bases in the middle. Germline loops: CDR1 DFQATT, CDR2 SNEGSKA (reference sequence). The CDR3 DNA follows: TGCAGTGCTAGGAGGGAGAACACTGAAGCTTTCTTT. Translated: CSARRENTEAFF.

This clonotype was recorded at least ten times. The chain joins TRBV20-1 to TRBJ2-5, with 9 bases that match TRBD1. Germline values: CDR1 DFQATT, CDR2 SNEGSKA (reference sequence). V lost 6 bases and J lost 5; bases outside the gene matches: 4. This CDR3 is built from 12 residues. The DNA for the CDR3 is TGCAGTGCAGGGGACAGGGCGGAGACCCAGTACTTC. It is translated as CSAGDRAETQYF.

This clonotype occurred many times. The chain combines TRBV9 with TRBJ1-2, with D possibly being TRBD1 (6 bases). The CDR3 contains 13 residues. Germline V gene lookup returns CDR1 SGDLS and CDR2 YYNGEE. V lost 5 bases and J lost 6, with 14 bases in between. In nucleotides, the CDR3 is TGTGCCAGCAGGAATACAGGGTCGGATGGCTACACCTTC. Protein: CASRNTGSDGYTF.

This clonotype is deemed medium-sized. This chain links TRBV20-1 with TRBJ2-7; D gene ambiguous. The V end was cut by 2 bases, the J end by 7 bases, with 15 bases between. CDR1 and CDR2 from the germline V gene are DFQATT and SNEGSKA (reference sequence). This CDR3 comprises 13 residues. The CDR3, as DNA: TGCAGTGCTAGACGACTGGCTTATGGGGAGCAGTACTTC. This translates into CSARRLAYGEQYF.

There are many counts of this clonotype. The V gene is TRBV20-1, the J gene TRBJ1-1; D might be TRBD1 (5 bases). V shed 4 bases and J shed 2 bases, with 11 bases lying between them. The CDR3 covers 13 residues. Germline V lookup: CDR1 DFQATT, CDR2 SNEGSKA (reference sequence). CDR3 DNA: TGCAGTGCTACGTGGCGGGGCAACACTGAAGCTTTCTTT. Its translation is CSATWRGNTEAFF.

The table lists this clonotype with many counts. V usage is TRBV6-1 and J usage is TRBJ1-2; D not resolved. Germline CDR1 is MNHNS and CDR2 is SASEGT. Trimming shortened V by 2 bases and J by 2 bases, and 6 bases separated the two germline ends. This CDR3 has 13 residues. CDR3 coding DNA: TGTGCCAGCAGTGAATGGCAAAACTATGGCTACACCTTC. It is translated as CASSEWQNYGYTF.

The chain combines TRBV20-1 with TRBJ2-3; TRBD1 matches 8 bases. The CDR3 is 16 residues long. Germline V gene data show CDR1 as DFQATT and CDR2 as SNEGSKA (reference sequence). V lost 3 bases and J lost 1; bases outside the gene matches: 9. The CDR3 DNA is TGCAGTGCTAGGAAGACCGGGGGACAGGGCACAGATACGCAGTATTTT. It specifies CSARKTGGQGTDTQYF.

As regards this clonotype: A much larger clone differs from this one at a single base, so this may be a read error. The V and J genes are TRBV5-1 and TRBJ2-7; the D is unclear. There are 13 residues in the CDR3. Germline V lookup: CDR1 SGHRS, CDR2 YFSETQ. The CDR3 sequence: CTSSIPSTDEQYF. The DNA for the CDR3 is TGCACCAGCAGCATACCGTCCACCGACGAGCAGTACTTC.

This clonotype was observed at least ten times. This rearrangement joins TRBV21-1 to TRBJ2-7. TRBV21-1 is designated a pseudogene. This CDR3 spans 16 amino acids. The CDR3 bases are TGTGCCAGCAGCCCGAGGTCTTTTGTTCTGAGAGACGAGCAGTACTTC. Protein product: CASSPRSFVLRDEQYF.

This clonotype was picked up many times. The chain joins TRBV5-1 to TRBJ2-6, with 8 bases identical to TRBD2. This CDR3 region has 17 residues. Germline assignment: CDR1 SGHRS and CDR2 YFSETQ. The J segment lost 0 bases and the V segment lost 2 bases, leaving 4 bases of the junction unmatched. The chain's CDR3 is CASSFSGVGSGANVLTF. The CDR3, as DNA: TGCGCCAGCAGCTTTAGCGGGGTGGGCTCTGGGGCCAACGTCCTGACTTTC.

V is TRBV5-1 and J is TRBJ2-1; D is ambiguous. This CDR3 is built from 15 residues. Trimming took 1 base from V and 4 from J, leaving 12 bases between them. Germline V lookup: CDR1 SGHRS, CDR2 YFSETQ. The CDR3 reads CASSLSDNSYNEQFF. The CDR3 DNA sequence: TGCGCCAGCAGCTTGTCTGACAACTCTTACAATGAGCAGTTCTTC.

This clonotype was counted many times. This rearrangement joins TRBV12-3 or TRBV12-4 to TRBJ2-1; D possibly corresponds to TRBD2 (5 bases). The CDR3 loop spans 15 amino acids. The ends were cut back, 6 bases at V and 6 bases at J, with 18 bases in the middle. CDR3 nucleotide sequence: TGTGCCAGCAGCCCGTCGAGCGGTATTAGCAATGAGCAGTTCTTC. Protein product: CASSPSSGISNEQFF.

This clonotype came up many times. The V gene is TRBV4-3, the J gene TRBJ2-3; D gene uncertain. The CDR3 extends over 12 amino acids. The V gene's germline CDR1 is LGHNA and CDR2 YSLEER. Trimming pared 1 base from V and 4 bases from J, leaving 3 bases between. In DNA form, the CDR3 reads TGCGCCAGCAGCCAAGTGGCAGATACGCAGTATTTT. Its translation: CASSQVADTQYF.

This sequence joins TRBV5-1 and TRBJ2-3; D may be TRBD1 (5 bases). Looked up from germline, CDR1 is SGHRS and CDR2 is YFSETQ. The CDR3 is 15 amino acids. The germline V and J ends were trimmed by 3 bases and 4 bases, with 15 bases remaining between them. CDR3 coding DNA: TGCGCCAGCAGCTCGGCCGGGCCAGGGTCAGATACGCAGTATTTT. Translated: CASSSAGPGSDTQYF.

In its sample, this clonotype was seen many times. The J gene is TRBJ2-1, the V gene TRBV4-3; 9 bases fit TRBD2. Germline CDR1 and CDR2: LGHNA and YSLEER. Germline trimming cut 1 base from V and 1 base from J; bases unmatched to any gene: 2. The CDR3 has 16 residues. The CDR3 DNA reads TGCGCCAGCAGCCAAGGACTAGCGGTATCCTACAATGAGCAGTTCTTC. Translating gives CASSQGLAVSYNEQFF.

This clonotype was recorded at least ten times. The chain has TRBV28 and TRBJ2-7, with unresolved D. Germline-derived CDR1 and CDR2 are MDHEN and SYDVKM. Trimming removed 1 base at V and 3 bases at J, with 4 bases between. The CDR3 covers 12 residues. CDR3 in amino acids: CASSLSFYEQYF. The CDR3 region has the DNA TGTGCCAGCAGTTTATCATTCTACGAGCAGTACTTC.

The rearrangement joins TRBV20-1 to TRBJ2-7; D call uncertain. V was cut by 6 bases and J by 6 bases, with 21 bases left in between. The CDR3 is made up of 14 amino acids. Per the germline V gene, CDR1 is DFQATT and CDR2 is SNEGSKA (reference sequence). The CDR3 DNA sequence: TGCAGTGCCAGCAGCTTATTGGGTTTAGGCGAGCAGTACTTC. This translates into CSASSLLGLGEQYF.

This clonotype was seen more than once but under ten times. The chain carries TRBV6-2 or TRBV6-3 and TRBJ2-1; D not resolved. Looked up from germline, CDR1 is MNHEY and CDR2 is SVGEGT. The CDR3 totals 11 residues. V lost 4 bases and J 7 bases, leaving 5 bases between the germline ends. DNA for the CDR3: TGTGCCAGCAGTTCTAGAAATGAGCAGTTCTTC. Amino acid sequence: CASSSRNEQFF.